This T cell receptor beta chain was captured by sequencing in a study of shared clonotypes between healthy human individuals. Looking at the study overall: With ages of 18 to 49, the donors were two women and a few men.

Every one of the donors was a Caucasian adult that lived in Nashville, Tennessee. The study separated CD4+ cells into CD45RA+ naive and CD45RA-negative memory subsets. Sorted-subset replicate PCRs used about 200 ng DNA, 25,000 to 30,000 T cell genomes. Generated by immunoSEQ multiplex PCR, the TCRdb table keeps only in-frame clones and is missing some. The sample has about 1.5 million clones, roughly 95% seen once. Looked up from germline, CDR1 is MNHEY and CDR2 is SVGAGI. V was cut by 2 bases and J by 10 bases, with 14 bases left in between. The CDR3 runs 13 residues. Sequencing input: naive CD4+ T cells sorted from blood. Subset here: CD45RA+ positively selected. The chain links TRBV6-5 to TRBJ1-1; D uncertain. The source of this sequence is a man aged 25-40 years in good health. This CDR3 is CASSYNRGTGAFF. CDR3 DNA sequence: TGTGCCAGCAGTTACAACAGAGGCACGGGAGCTTTCTTT.